Listed below are T cell receptor beta chains from one sample, sequenced in a study of long-term antiretroviral therapy in people with HIV. The method was immunoSEQ multiplex PCR; TCRdb's version includes in-frame clones alone and lacks a portion of them. The sample has some 31,000 clones, 90% to 95% seen once. Sample: unsorted PBMCs, taken about 7.4 years after starting antiretroviral therapy. These receptors were collected from a man aged 50 to 60 with HIV. CDR3s include the opening cysteine and the closing phenylalanine or tryptophan. A D gene is named only where the DNA matches it firmly. Rows give clone size only sometimes, using once, few, many, or a class for an expanded clone.

cdr3_aa: CASSPAVGLEVTEAFF
cdr3_nt: TGCGCCAGCAGCCCAGCCGTCGGCCTAGAGGTAACTGAAGCTTTCTTT
v_call: TRBV4-3
clone_size: medium-sized
j_call: TRBJ1-1
d_call: -

cdr3_aa: CASSEARASRGNEQFF
cdr3_nt: TGTGCCAGCAGTGAAGCTCGGGCTTCCCGGGGCAATGAGCAGTTCTTC
v_call: TRBV2
clone_size: -
j_call: TRBJ2-1
d_call: -

cdr3_aa: CASSRDSYEQYF
cdr3_nt: TGTGCCAGCAGTAGGGATTCGTACGAGCAGTACTTC
v_call: TRBV2
clone_size: -
j_call: TRBJ2-7
d_call: -

cdr3_aa: CASSQDLGVVGYTF
cdr3_nt: TGCGCCAGCAGCCAAGATCTAGGGGTTGTAGGCTACACCTTC
v_call: TRBV4-3
clone_size: -
j_call: TRBJ1-2
d_call: -

cdr3_aa: CASSQAGGNTEAFF
cdr3_nt: TGCGCCAGCAGCCAAGCCGGGGGGAACACTGAAGCTTTCTTT
v_call: TRBV4-1
clone_size: -
j_call: TRBJ1-1
d_call: -

cdr3_aa: CALRWFFYNSPLHF
cdr3_nt: TGTGCCCTGAGATGGTTTTTCTATAATTCACCCCTCCACTTT
v_call: TRBV19
clone_size: -
j_call: TRBJ1-6
d_call: -

cdr3_aa: CASSFGVGSYEQYF
cdr3_nt: TGTGCCAGCAGCTTTGGGGTTGGCTCCTACGAGCAGTACTTC
v_call: TRBV11-2
clone_size: -
j_call: TRBJ2-7
d_call: -

cdr3_aa: CATRTGSGTGELFF
cdr3_nt: TGTGCCACGCGGACAGGTTCGGGCACCGGGGAGCTGTTTTTT
v_call: TRBV6-1
clone_size: -
j_call: TRBJ2-2
d_call: TRBD1

cdr3_aa: CASSQESAITGELFF
cdr3_nt: TGCGCCAGCAGCCAAGAGAGCGCGATCACCGGGGAGCTGTTTTTT
v_call: TRBV4-1
clone_size: -
j_call: TRBJ2-2
d_call: -

cdr3_aa: CASSSQVLNTQYF
cdr3_nt: TGTGCCAGCAGTTCCCAGGTATTGAATACGCAGTATTTT
v_call: TRBV6-6
clone_size: -
j_call: TRBJ2-3
d_call: -

cdr3_aa: CASSLGLSGANVLTF
cdr3_nt: TGTGCCAGCAGCTTGGGCCTCTCTGGGGCCAACGTCCTGACTTTC
v_call: TRBV5-6
clone_size: once
j_call: TRBJ2-6
d_call: -

cdr3_aa: CASSPGTDNQPQHF
cdr3_nt: TGCGCCAGCAGCCCCGGGACAGACAATCAGCCCCAGCATTTT
v_call: TRBV5-1
clone_size: -
j_call: TRBJ1-5
d_call: TRBD1

cdr3_aa: CASSLGTGYTDTQYF
cdr3_nt: TGTGCCAGCAGCTTAGGGACAGGTTACACAGATACGCAGTATTTT
v_call: TRBV7-8
clone_size: -
j_call: TRBJ2-3
d_call: TRBD1

cdr3_aa: CASSAQDSGGTQFF
cdr3_nt: TGTGCCAGCAGCGCCCAGGATAGCGGGGGTACGCAGTTCTTC
v_call: TRBV9
clone_size: -
j_call: TRBJ2-1
d_call: TRBD2

cdr3_aa: CASSNTGELFF
cdr3_nt: TGTGCCAGCAGTAACACCGGGGAGCTGTTTTTT
v_call: TRBV6-5
clone_size: -
j_call: TRBJ2-2
d_call: -

cdr3_aa: CACRGSTDTQYF
cdr3_nt: TGTGCCTGCCGGGGGAGCACAGATACGCAGTATTTT
v_call: TRBV30
clone_size: few
j_call: TRBJ2-3
d_call: -